Below, 7 T cell receptor beta chains from the same sample are listed, as sequenced in a study of blood T cells in healthy people across ages. With a J-beta primer mix and a sample-barcoded 5' primer, a second PCR ran about 7 to 12 cycles. TCRdb fed the 5' RACE reads into MiXCR, producing one record per CDR3 protein. The sample carries about 640,000 distinct CDR3 sequences, 58% recorded once. Sequenced material: blood. The receptors originated from a man aged 60 to 75 in good health.

The chain combines TRBV3-1 with TRBJ2-2; D assignment may be TRBD1 or TRBD2 (5 bases each). V dropped 2 bases and J dropped 6 bases, with 7 bases sitting between them. Per the germline V gene, CDR1 is LGHDT and CDR2 is YNNKEL (reference sequence). The CDR3 runs to 13 residues. The CDR3 sequence: CASSQRGAGELFF. As DNA, the CDR3 is TGTGCCAGCAGCCAACGAGGGGCCGGGGAGCTGTTTTTT.

This chain links TRBV20-1 with TRBJ2-7, with 9 bases identical to TRBD1. The J segment lost 5 bases and the V segment lost 1 base, leaving 6 bases of the junction unmatched. The CDR3 has 14 residues. Germline CDR1 and CDR2: DFQATT and SNEGSKA (reference sequence). DNA for the CDR3: TGCAGTGCTAGAGCCGGGACAGGGATAGACGAGCAGTACTTC. This sequence encodes CSARAGTGIDEQYF.

The rearrangement joins TRBV28 to TRBJ2-3, with 9 bases aligning to TRBD2. J was trimmed by 2 bases and V by 5 bases; bases with no gene match: 5. Germline V lookup: CDR1 MDHEN, CDR2 SYDVKM. This CDR3 is 15 amino acids long. CDR3 sequence: CASSPAGGDTDTQYF. The CDR3 nucleotides are TGTGCCAGCAGTCCAGCGGGGGGTGACACAGATACGCAGTATTTT.

The genes are TRBV5-8 and TRBJ1-1; D is unresolved. The V gene lost 6 bases and the J gene lost 1 base, with 4 bases spanning the gap. The CDR3 consists of 11 residues. Germline CDR1 SGHTS, CDR2 YDEGEE. CDR3 residues: CASNKNTEAFF. The CDR3 DNA is TGTGCCAGCAATAAGAACACTGAAGCTTTCTTT.

This chain connects TRBV14 to TRBJ2-3, with 8 bases identical to TRBD2. The trim removed 1 base at V and 14 bases at J, leaving 8 bases unmatched. The CDR3 loop spans 13 amino acids. Germline V gene sequence: CDR1 SGHDN, CDR2 FVKESK. The DNA for the CDR3 is TGTGCCAGCAGCCAAGGGGGCGGACTAGCAGCGTATTTT. Amino acid sequence: CASSQGGGLAAYF.

V is TRBV12-3 or TRBV12-4 and J is TRBJ2-3; D call uncertain. With 8 bases removed from V and 1 base from J, the gap between germline ends came to 16 bases. The CDR3 has 15 residues. CDR3 DNA: TGTGCCAGCCTGGGCGGCTCCACCCGCACAGATACGCAGTATTTT. Residues: CASLGGSTRTDTQYF.

This clonotype occurred a few times. The chain links TRBV7-2 to TRBJ2-5; maybe TRBD2 (5 bases). Trimming left V 5 bases short and J 11 bases short, with 18 bases between. The CDR3 contains 13 residues. Germline loops: CDR1 SGHTA, CDR2 FQGNSA. The CDR3 DNA is TGTGCCAGCAGCCCGCGACTACCCTGGGAGCAGTACTTC. Encoded protein: CASSPRLPWEQYF.